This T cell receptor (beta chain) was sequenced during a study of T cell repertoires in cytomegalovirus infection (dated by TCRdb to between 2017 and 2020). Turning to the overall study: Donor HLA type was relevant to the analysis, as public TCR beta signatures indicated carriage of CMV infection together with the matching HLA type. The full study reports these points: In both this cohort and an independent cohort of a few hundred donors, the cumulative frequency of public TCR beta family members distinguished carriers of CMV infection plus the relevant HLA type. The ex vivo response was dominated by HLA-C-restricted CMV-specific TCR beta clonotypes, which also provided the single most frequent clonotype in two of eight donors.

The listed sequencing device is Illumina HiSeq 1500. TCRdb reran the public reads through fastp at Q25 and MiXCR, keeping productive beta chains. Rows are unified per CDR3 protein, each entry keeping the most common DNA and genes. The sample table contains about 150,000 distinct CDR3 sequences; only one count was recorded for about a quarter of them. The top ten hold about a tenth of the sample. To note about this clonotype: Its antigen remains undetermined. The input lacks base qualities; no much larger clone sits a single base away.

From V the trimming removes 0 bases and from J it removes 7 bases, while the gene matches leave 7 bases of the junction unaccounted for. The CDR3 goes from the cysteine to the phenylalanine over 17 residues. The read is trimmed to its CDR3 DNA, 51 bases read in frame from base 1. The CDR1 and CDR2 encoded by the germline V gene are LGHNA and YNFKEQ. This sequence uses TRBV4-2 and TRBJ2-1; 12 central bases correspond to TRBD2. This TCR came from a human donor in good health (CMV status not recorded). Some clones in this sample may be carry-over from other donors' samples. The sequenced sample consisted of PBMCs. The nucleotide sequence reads TGTGCCAGCAGCCAAGATCTCAGACTAGCGGGAGAGAATGAGCAGTTCTTC. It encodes CASSQDLRLAGENEQFF.